The source of this T cell receptor beta chain is a study of shared clonotypes between healthy human individuals. This CDR3 is 14 amino acids long. Per germline, CDR1 SGHDN and CDR2 FVKESK. Trimming took 0 bases from V and 6 from J; bases not matched to a gene: 5. Here immunoSEQ multiplex PCR was the method, and the copy in TCRdb shows in-frame clones only, minus some. The sample lists around 700,000 clones, around three quarters seen once, with 1.5% to 2% in the top ten. The sequencing sample was made of memory CD4+ T cells sorted from blood. The subset denotes: CD45RA-negative fraction. This receptor was taken from a woman in her thirties in good health. The rearrangement links TRBV14 to TRBJ2-7; 7 nucleotides line up with TRBD2. Here the CDR3 DNA reads TGTGCCAGCAGCCAAGAGCTAGCGGCAAGCGAGCAGTACTTC. Translated, it gives CASSQELAASEQYF. The full variable domain, in which reference TRBV14 and TRBJ2-7 provide the parts outside the CDR3, is EAGVTQFPSHSVIEKGQTVTLRCDPISGHDNLYWYRRVMGKEIKFLLHFVKESKQDESGMPNNRFLAERTGGTYSTLKVQPAELEDSGVYFCASSQELAASEQYFGPGTRLTVT.